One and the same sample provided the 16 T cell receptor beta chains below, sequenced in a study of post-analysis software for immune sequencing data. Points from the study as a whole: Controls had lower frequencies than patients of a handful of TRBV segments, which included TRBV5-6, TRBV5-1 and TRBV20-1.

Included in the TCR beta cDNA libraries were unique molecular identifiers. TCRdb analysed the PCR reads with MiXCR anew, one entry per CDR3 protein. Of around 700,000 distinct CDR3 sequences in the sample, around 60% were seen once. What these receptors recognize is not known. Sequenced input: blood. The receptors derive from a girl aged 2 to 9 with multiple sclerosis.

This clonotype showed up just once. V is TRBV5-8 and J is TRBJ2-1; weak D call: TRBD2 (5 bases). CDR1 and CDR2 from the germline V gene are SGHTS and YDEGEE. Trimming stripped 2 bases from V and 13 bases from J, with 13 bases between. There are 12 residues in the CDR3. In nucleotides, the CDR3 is TGTGCCAGCAGCTTAACCGGGGAGACCCAGTTCTTC. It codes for CASSLTGETQFF.

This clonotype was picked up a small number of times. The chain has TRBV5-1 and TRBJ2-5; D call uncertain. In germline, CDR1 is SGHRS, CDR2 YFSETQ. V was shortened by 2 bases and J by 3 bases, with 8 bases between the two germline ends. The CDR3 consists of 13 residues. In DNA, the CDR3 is TGCGCCAGCAGCTTCGCCAGTGAAGAGACCCAGTACTTC. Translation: CASSFASEETQYF.

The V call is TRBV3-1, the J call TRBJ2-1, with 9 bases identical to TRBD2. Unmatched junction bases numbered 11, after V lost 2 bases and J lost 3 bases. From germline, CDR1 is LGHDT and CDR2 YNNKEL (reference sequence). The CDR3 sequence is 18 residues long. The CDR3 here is CASSQSKPGLAIYNEQFF. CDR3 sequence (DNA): TGTGCCAGCAGCCAATCAAAGCCTGGACTAGCGATCTACAATGAGCAGTTCTTC.

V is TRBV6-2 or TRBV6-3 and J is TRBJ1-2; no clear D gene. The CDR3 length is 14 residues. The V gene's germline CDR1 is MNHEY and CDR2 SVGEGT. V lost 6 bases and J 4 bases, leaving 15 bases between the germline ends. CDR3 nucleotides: TGTGCCAGCAGCCCGGACGGGGTAGGCTATGGCTACACCTTC. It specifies CASSPDGVGYGYTF.

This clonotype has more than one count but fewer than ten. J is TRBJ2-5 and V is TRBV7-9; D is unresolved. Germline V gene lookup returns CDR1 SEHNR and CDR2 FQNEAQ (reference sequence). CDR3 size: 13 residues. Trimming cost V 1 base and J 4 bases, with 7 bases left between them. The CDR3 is CASSLDNAETQYF. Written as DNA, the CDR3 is TGTGCCAGCAGCTTAGATAACGCAGAGACCCAGTACTTC.

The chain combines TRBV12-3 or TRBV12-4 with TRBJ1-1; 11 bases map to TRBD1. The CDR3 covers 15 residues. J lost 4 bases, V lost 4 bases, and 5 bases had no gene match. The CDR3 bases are TGTGCCAGCAGTTGGGGACAGGGGGGAAGCACTGAAGCTTTCTTT. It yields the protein CASSWGQGGSTEAFF.

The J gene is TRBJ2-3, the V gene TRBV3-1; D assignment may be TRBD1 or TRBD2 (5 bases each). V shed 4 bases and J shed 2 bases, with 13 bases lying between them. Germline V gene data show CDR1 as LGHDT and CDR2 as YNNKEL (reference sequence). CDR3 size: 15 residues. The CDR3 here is CASSPKRTPTDTQYF. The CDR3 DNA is TGTGCCAGCAGCCCGAAGCGGACACCCACAGATACGCAGTATTTT.

This CDR3 reads CASSQDAGGNQPQHF. The CDR3 DNA is TGTGCCAGCAGCCAAGATGCCGGGGGCAATCAGCCCCAGCATTTT. V usage is TRBV4-2 and J usage is TRBJ1-5, with no clear D. Between the trimmed V and J ends, which lost 0 bases and 2 bases, there was a span of 8 bases. Germline V gene lookup returns CDR1 LGHNA and CDR2 YNFKEQ. This CDR3 comprises 15 residues.

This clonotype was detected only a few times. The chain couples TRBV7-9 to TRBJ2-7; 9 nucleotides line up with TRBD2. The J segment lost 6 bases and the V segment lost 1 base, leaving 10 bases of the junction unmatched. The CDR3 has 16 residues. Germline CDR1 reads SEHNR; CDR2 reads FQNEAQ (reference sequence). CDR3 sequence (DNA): TGTGCCAGCAGCTTAGGACGGCTAGCGGGAATGAGCGAGCAGTACTTC. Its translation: CASSLGRLAGMSEQYF.

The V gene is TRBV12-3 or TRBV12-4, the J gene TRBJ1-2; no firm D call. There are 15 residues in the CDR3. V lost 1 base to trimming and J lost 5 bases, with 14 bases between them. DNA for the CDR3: TGTGCCAGCAGTTTAGGAGTGAACAAGGGTTATGGCTACACCTTC. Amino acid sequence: CASSLGVNKGYGYTF.

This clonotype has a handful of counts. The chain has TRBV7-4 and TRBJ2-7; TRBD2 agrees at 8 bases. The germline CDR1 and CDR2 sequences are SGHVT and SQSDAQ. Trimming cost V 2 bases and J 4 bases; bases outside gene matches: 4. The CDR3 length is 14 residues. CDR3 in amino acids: CASSLSGGWYEQYF. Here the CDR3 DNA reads TGTGCCAGCAGCTTAAGCGGGGGTTGGTACGAGCAGTACTTC.

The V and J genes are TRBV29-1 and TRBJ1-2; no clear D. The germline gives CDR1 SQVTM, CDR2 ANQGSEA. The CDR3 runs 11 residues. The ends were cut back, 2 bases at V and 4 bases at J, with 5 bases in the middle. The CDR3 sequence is CSVEYFYGYTF. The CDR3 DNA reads TGCAGCGTTGAATACTTCTATGGCTACACCTTC.

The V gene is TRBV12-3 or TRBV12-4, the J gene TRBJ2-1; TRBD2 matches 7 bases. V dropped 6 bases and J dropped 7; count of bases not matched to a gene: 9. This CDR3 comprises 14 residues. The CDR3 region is CASSHSSGENEQFF. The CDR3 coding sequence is TGTGCCAGCAGCCACTCGAGCGGGGAAAATGAGCAGTTCTTC.

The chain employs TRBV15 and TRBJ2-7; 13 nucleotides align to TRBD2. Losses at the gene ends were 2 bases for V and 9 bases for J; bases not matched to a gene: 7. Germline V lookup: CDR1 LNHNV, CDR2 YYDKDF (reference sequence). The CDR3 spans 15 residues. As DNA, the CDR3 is TGTGCCACCAGCAGACGACTAGCGGGGGGTGTAAGGCAGTACTTC. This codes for CATSRRLAGGVRQYF.

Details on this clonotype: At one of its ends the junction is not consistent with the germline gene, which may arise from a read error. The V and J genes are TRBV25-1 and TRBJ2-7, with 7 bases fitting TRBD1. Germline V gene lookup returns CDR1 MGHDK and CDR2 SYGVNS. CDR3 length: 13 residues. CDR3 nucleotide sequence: TGTGCCAGCAGTGAGACGGGGACAGCACTCAGGGACTTC. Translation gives CASSETGTALRDF.

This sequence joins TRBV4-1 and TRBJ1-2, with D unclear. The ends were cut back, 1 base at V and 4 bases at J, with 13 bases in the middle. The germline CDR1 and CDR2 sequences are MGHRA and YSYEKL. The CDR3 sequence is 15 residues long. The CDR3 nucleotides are TGCGCCAGCAGCCAAGTGGCAACTACTACCTATGGCTACACCTTC. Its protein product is CASSQVATTTYGYTF.